The 27 T cell receptor beta chains presented below share a single source sample, sequenced in a study of blood T cell repertoires in COVID-19. Profiling relied on immunoSEQ multiplex PCR, and the TCRdb table lists in-frame clones only, not all of them. The data hold around 120,000 clones, with less than 90% observed a single time. Material: peripheral blood. The receptor source for this set is a young man with acute or convalescent COVID-19.

The chain has TRBV5-1 and TRBJ2-1, with D possibly TRBD1 on 5 matching bases. The CDR3 is made up of 13 amino acids. V was shortened by 4 bases and J by 5 bases, with 10 bases between the two germline ends. The germline V gene encodes CDR1 SGHRS and CDR2 YFSETQ. CDR3 bases: TGCGCCAGCAGCGGAGACAGTAACAATGAGCAGTTCTTC. As protein: CASSGDSNNEQFF.

J is TRBJ1-3 and V is TRBV6-6; 8 nucleotides line up with TRBD1. Unmatched junction bases numbered 9, after V lost 7 bases and J lost 4 bases. This CDR3 is built from 15 residues. The germline V gene encodes CDR1 MNHNY and CDR2 SVGAGI (reference sequence). CDR3 loop: CASTPRTGRGNTIYF. The CDR3 bases are TGTGCCAGCACCCCTAGGACAGGGAGAGGAAACACCATATATTTT.

J is TRBJ2-5 and V is TRBV6-1; the match to TRBD2 covers 9 bases. The ends lost 3 bases at V and 3 bases at J; junction bases unmatched: 5. The CDR3 runs 15 residues. The germline V gene encodes CDR1 MNHNS and CDR2 SASEGT. The CDR3 loop is CASSDSLAGKETQYF. The CDR3 coding sequence is TGTGCCAGCAGTGATAGTCTAGCGGGAAAAGAGACCCAGTACTTC.

This clone appeared a single time. The chain employs TRBV11-1 and TRBJ1-1; D remains ambiguous. CDR3 length equals 14 residues. Germline V lookup: CDR1 SGHAT, CDR2 FQDESV (reference sequence). The CDR3 loop is CASGYRRGNTEAFF. CDR3 DNA sequence: TGTGCGAGCGGGTATCGCCGGGGGAACACTGAAGCTTTCTTT. The variable domain in full, with the rest retrieved from reference TRBV11-1 and TRBJ1-1, is EAEVAQSPRYKITEKSQAVAFWCDPISGHATLYWYRQILGQGPELLVQFQDESVVDDSQLPKDRFSAERLKGVDSTLKIQPAELGDSAMYLCASGYRRGNTEAFFGQGTRLTVV.

The rearrangement links TRBV18 to TRBJ1-2; TRBD1 aligns across 7 bases. The junction had 19 bases not matched to a gene; V was cut back by 6 bases and J by 6 bases. The germline gives CDR1 KGHSH, CDR2 LQKENI. CDR3 length: 17 amino acids. In DNA form, the CDR3 reads TGTGCCAGCTCCTCCTTAGCCCCGCAGGGGGGATCGGATGGCTACACCTTC. Its protein is CASSSLAPQGGSDGYTF.

V is TRBV7-9 and J is TRBJ2-1; 8 positions agree with TRBD2. Per the germline V gene, CDR1 is SEHNR and CDR2 is FQNEAQ (reference sequence). The CDR3 totals 14 residues. Germline trimming cut 5 bases from V and 4 bases from J; bases unmatched to any gene: 4. The DNA for the CDR3 is TGTGCCAGCAGCAATCGGGGGGGTTACAATGAGCAGTTCTTC. This gives the protein CASSNRGGYNEQFF.

This clone is a singleton in its sample. V is TRBV11-2 and J is TRBJ1-2; TRBD1 aligns across 7 bases. The V gene end was trimmed by 4 bases and the J gene end by 4 bases; junction bases not matched to a gene: 9. CDR3 length: 15 residues. CDR1 and CDR2 from the germline V gene are SGHAT and FQNNGV. The CDR3 reads CASSYDRASSYGYTF. Here the CDR3 DNA reads TGTGCCAGCAGCTACGACAGGGCCTCAAGCTATGGCTACACCTTC.

The CDR3 loop reads CASSSIPGGNEKLFF. The CDR3 region has the DNA TGTGCCAGCAGTTCTATCCCGGGGGGTAATGAAAAACTGTTTTTT. This rearrangement joins TRBV3-1 (or the pseudogene TRBV3-2) to TRBJ1-4; maybe TRBD1 (5 bases). The V and J ends lost 6 bases and 4 bases respectively, with 15 bases between them. In germline, CDR1 is LGHDT, CDR2 YNNKEL (reference sequence). The CDR3 extends over 15 amino acids.

The chain uses TRBV3-1 (or the pseudogene TRBV3-2) and TRBJ1-2; D is uncertain. V gave up 2 bases and J gave up 5 bases, with 12 bases separating them. This CDR3 region has 14 residues. Germline CDR1 and CDR2: LGHDT and YNNKEL (reference sequence). The CDR3 DNA reads TGTGCCAGCAGCCAATTGACGGCGAGGTATGGCTACACCTTC. It is translated as CASSQLTARYGYTF.

This clone was observed a single time. The V gene is TRBV25-1, the J gene TRBJ2-3, with TRBD2 matching over 9 bases. V lost 4 bases to trimming and J lost 0 bases; unmatched junction nucleotides: 5. Germline-derived CDR1 and CDR2 are MGHDK and SYGVNS. The CDR3 is made up of 16 amino acids. The CDR3 reads CASSAGLALSTDTQYF. In DNA form, the CDR3 reads TGTGCCAGCAGTGCCGGACTAGCGCTCAGCACAGATACGCAGTATTTT.

The chain employs TRBV5-5 and TRBJ2-5; no clear D gene. Germline V lookup: CDR1 SGHKS, CDR2 YYEKEE (reference sequence). V shed 0 bases and J shed 1 base, with 7 bases lying between them. This CDR3 comprises 14 residues. For the CDR3, the DNA is TGTGCCAGCAGCTTGGGACACCTCCAAGAGACCCAGTACTTC. As protein: CASSLGHLQETQYF.

This clone was seen once. V usage is TRBV5-4 and J usage is TRBJ2-1; D is possibly TRBD1 (7 bases). Germline CDR1 is SGHNT and CDR2 is YYREEE (reference sequence). The CDR3 contains 16 residues. Trimming removed 1 base from V and 3 bases from J, with 14 bases in between. The chain's CDR3 is CASSLFQGGDYNEQFF. DNA of the CDR3: TGTGCCAGCAGCTTGTTTCAGGGGGGCGACTACAATGAGCAGTTCTTC.

There are many counts of this clone. The chain recombines TRBV29-1 with TRBJ2-5; a weak D match, TRBD1 (6 bases). Germline CDR1 is SQVTM and CDR2 is ANQGSEA. The CDR3 is 12 amino acids. The V end lost 7 bases, the J end lost 2 bases, and 11 bases lay between the germline ends. CDR3 nucleotide sequence: TGCAGCGCAGAAACAGGGCAAGAGACCCAGTACTTC. Its protein product is CSAETGQETQYF.

This chain links TRBV4-2 with TRBJ2-7; D gene ambiguous. This CDR3 has 13 residues. Germline V gene data show CDR1 as LGHNA and CDR2 as YNFKEQ. V was pared by 0 bases and J by 1 base, with 4 bases between. DNA of the CDR3: TGTGCCAGCAGCCAAGATAGATCCTACGAGCAGTACTTC. Translating it yields CASSQDRSYEQYF.

This clone was found once. The J gene is TRBJ1-5, the V gene TRBV6-6; D possibly corresponds to TRBD1 (6 bases). Germline CDR1 reads MNHNY; CDR2 reads SVGAGI (reference sequence). Trimming removed 5 bases from V and 1 base from J, with 15 bases in between. This CDR3 is built from 16 residues. The CDR3, as DNA: TGTGCCAGCAGTCGCACCGGGACACCAAGCAATCAGCCCCAGCATTTT. This gives the protein CASSRTGTPSNQPQHF.

This chain joins TRBV21-1 and TRBJ2-7; TRBD2, the table's D call, lacks a check against the DNA. TRBV21-1 is shown as a pseudogene. The CDR3 loop spans 14 amino acids. The CDR3 protein is CASSNKPGSYEQYV. For the CDR3, the DNA is TGTGCCAGCAGCAATAAGCCGGGGTCCTACGAGCAGTACGTC.

V gene TRBV18 combines with J gene TRBJ1-1, with TRBD1 identical over 9 bases. The CDR3 totals 14 residues. The trim removed 3 bases at V and 2 bases at J, leaving 1 base unmatched. CDR1 and CDR2 from the germline V gene are KGHSH and LQKENI. The CDR3: CASSPGQGNTEAFF. The CDR3 nucleotides read TGTGCCAGCTCACCGGGACAGGGTAACACTGAAGCTTTCTTT.

The genes are TRBV5-5 and TRBJ2-2; TRBD2 matches 9 bases. The V gene end was trimmed by 1 base and the J gene end by 8 bases; junction bases not matched to a gene: 12. From germline, CDR1 is SGHKS and CDR2 YYEKEE (reference sequence). This CDR3 contains 17 residues. CDR3 coding DNA: TGTGCCAGCAGCTTGTTAGGTAGCGGGAGTTGGTCGGGGGAGCTGTTTTTT. This translates into CASSLLGSGSWSGELFF. Variable domain in full (rest from reference TRBV5-5 and TRBJ2-2): DAGVTQSPTHLIKTRGQQVTLRCSPISGHKSVSWYQQVLGQGPQFIFQYYEKEERGRGNFPDRFSARQFPNYSSELNVNALLLGDSALYLCASSLLGSGSWSGELFFGEGSRLTVL.

The chain links TRBV7-8 to TRBJ2-3; D call uncertain. With 3 bases removed from V and 2 bases from J, the gap between germline ends came to 15 bases. CDR3 length: 16 amino acids. The germline V gene has CDR1 SGHVS and CDR2 FQNEAQ. The CDR3 sequence is CASSFDSMINTDTQYF. CDR3 bases: TGTGCCAGCAGCTTTGATAGCATGATCAACACAGATACGCAGTATTTT. The whole variable domain, filled in from reference TRBV7-8 and TRBJ2-3, reads GAGVSQSPRYKVAKRGQDVALRCDPISGHVSLFWYQQALGQGPEFLTYFQNEAQLDKSGLPSDRFFAERPEGSVSTLKIQRTQQEDSAVYLCASSFDSMINTDTQYFGPGTRLTVL.

The rearrangement joins TRBV5-1 to TRBJ1-2, with TRBD1 matching over 9 bases. V shed 7 bases and J 8 bases; nucleotides not matched to a gene: 12. The CDR3 extends over 14 amino acids. CDR1 is SGHRS and CDR2 is YFSETQ in the germline V gene. The CDR3 coding sequence is TGCGCCAGCGCCGGGACAGGGAGAATAGAGGGCTACACCTTC. It is translated as CASAGTGRIEGYTF.

The chain uses TRBV19 and TRBJ2-2; 10 bases match TRBD1. Germline V gives CDR1 LNHDA, CDR2 SQIVND (reference sequence). The CDR3 has 16 amino acids. Trimming removed 5 bases from V and 5 bases from J; junction bases left unmatched: 8. The CDR3 coding sequence is TGTGCCAGTAGTTTGGACAGGGGGAAGTGGACCGGGGAGCTGTTTTTT. Protein sequence: CASSLDRGKWTGELFF.

This clone appeared a single time. The V gene is TRBV9, the J gene TRBJ2-1; D is possibly TRBD2 (5 bases). This CDR3 contains 14 residues. Deletions cut 0 bases from V and 6 bases from J, with 10 bases between. Germline V CDR1 and CDR2: SGDLS, YYNGEE. This CDR3 reads CASSVAASINEQFF. In DNA form, the CDR3 reads TGTGCCAGCAGCGTAGCTGCTAGCATCAATGAGCAGTTCTTC.

The chain employs TRBV4-1 and TRBJ1-2; no firm D call. V lost 0 bases, J lost 4 bases, and 12 bases lay in between. The CDR3 consists of 15 residues. Germline assignment: CDR1 MGHRA and CDR2 YSYEKL. This CDR3 is CASSQDEGRTYGYTF. In DNA, the CDR3 is TGCGCCAGCAGCCAAGATGAGGGCAGGACCTATGGCTACACCTTC.

The J gene is TRBJ1-4, the V gene TRBV7-9, with D possibly TRBD1 on 6 matching bases. CDR3 length: 15 amino acids. Trimming removed 5 bases at V and 0 bases at J, with 10 bases between. CDR1 SEHNR and CDR2 FQNEAQ come from the germline V gene (reference sequence). CDR3 sequence: CASSPGAATNEKLFF. CDR3 in DNA: TGTGCCAGCAGCCCAGGGGCGGCAACTAATGAAAAACTGTTTTTT.

This chain joins TRBV12-3 or TRBV12-4 and TRBJ1-2; 8 nucleotides agree with TRBD1. The CDR3 consists of 13 residues. V gave up 4 bases and J gave up 6 bases; unmatched junction bases: 4. CDR3 in amino acids: CASSYDRGNGYTF. The CDR3 bases are TGTGCCAGCAGTTACGACAGGGGCAATGGCTACACCTTC.

This clone was observed a few times. The CDR3 reads CASSSHRDSGYTF. CDR3 DNA: TGTGCCAGCAGCTCCCACAGGGATAGCGGCTACACCTTC. The chain uses TRBV7-3 and TRBJ1-2; D is possibly TRBD1 (6 bases). CDR1 is SGHTA, CDR2 FQGTGA, per germline. The CDR3 loop spans 13 amino acids. V lost 4 bases, J lost 8 bases, and 14 bases lay in between.

The rearrangement links TRBV14 to TRBJ2-5, with a possible D match to TRBD2 (6 bases). This CDR3 is built from 15 residues. Trimming shortened V by 3 bases and J by 5 bases, and 16 bases separated the two germline ends. CDR1 is SGHDN, CDR2 FVKESK, per germline. CDR3 residues: CASSQTLVGGETQYF. In DNA form, the CDR3 reads TGTGCCAGCAGCCAGACCCTGGTGGGGGGTGAGACCCAGTACTTC.